The present TCR beta chain was sequenced within a study of blood T cell repertoires in COVID-19. About the study: The United States, Italy and Spain were the sources of the acute and convalescent COVID-19 samples.

Cohorts were assigned according to the clinical history that participants reported. Donors of Cohort 3 who recovered were those that had two negative PCRs, clearance, or symptom resolution. The germline gives CDR1 SGHRS, CDR2 YFSETQ. Trimming took off 6 bases at V and 0 bases at J, with 9 bases between the two ends. This CDR3 contains 14 residues. Some clones are missing from TCRdb's copy, which holds only in-frame ones; the method was immunoSEQ multiplex PCR. Among around 310,000 clones, nearly 90% were seen once, and the ten largest hold about a tenth. Sequencing was carried out using PBMCs or T cells enriched from blood (not recorded which). The source is a woman under 40 who had recovered from COVID-19. The genes are TRBV5-1 and TRBJ2-2; D not resolved. The CDR3 loop reads CASTALANTGELFF. Written as DNA, the CDR3 is TGCGCCAGCACCGCGCTCGCGAACACCGGGGAGCTGTTTTTT.